The sequence of this T cell receptor beta chain was determined in a study of blood T cell repertoires in COVID-19. Study-level information: Samples representing acute and convalescent COVID-19 were sourced from the United States, Italy and Spain. T cells, B-cell-depleted T cells, or PBMCs provided the cDNA or gDNA that served as material.

Methods used by the authors: Estimation of nucleated cell counts relied on the amplification of reference gene primers. TCRdb's copy holds only in-frame clones and misses some; the assay was immunoSEQ multiplex PCR. The V and J calls and clone size were taken over from that table, and D and trimming were inferred from the DNA. The table shows around 250,000 clones, with 80% to 90% occurring only once. This sequence originates from a woman between 40 and 50 years old who had recovered from COVID-19. Sample: peripheral blood.

In nucleotides, the CDR3 is TGTGCCAGCAATCCGGGACAGGGGCACAGAGATACGCAGTATTTT. Amino acids: CASNPGQGHRDTQYF. The chain is built from TRBV2 and TRBJ2-3; 10 nucleotides align to TRBD1. V trimming: 7 bases; J trimming: 5 bases; junction bases outside the gene matches: 9. The CDR3 runs to 15 residues. The germline V gene has CDR1 SNHLY and CDR2 FYNNEI. The variable domain in full, with the rest retrieved from reference TRBV2 and TRBJ2-3, is EPEVTQTPSHQVTQMGQEVILRCVPISNHLYFYWYRQILGQKVEFLVSFYNNEISEKSEIFDDQFSVERPDGSNFTLKIRSTKLEDSAMYFCASNPGQGHRDTQYFGPGTRLTVL.